A selection of T cell receptor beta chains follows, all from one sample in a study of T cells in tuberculosis. The protocol was immunoSEQ multiplex PCR, while the TCRdb copy is restricted to in-frame clones and leaves out a portion. The top ten clones hold approximately 6.8% of a sample with roughly 35,000 clones, just over 90% of them seen once. Sequences were derived from PBMCs, sampled at tuberculosis diagnosis. The receptors come from an adult with tuberculosis. Some clones in this sample may be carry-over from other donors' samples. Each CDR3 is given with its conserved first and last residue. The D gene is left open where the match is weak. Rows give clone size only sometimes, using once, few, many, or a class for an expanded clone.

D: TRBD2; size: .; V: TRBV5-1; J: TRBJ2-2; CDR3: CASSSGGVGTGELFF; DNA: TGCGCCAGCTCTAGCGGGGGGGTCGGCACCGGGGAGCTGTTTTTT
D: .; size: .; V: TRBV19; J: TRBJ1-3; CDR3: CASGGSFSGNTIYF; DNA: TGTGCCAGCGGCGGCAGCTTCTCTGGAAACACCATATATTTT
D: TRBD1; size: .; V: TRBV2; J: TRBJ1-2; CDR3: CASSEQGVNYGYTF; DNA: TGTGCCAGCAGTGAACAGGGGGTAAACTATGGCTACACCTTC
D: .; size: .; V: TRBV7-8; J: TRBJ2-1; CDR3: CASSLNPSAGNEQFF; DNA: TGTGCCAGCAGCTTAAACCCCTCAGCGGGCAATGAGCAGTTCTTC
D: TRBD1; size: .; V: TRBV5-4; J: TRBJ1-2; CDR3: CASSPGQSYGYTF; DNA: TGTGCCAGCAGCCCGGGACAGAGCTATGGCTACACCTTC
D: TRBD1; size: .; V: TRBV30; J: TRBJ1-1; CDR3: CAWTGPGGTEAFF; DNA: TGTGCCTGGACAGGGCCAGGGGGCACTGAAGCTTTCTTT
D: .; size: .; V: TRBV5-1; J: TRBJ2-2; CDR3: CASSQGRINAGELFF; DNA: TGCGCCAGCAGTCAAGGGAGAATAAACGCCGGGGAGCTGTTTTTT
D: TRBD1; size: .; V: TRBV19; J: TRBJ2-7; CDR3: CASTTGTEPYEQYF; DNA: TGTGCCAGTACGACCGGGACAGAACCCTACGAGCAGTACTTC
D: .; size: .; V: TRBV19; J: TRBJ2-7; CDR3: CASSSTTPLPFGEQYF; DNA: TGTGCCAGTAGTTCTACAACACCACTACCTTTCGGGGAGCAGTACTTC
D: .; size: .; V: TRBV13; J: TRBJ2-2; CDR3: CASSPTGQVRGGLFF; DNA: TGTGCCAGCAGCCCCACCGGACAAGTTAGGGGTGGGCTGTTTTTT
D: TRBD1; size: once; V: TRBV27; J: TRBJ2-7; CDR3: CASSLPGQGKYEQYF; DNA: TGTGCCAGCAGTTTACCGGGACAGGGTAAATACGAGCAGTACTTC
D: TRBD1; size: .; V: TRBV11-2; J: TRBJ2-1; CDR3: CASSLRRQGAVDEQFF; DNA: TGTGCCAGCAGCTTACGGAGACAGGGGGCCGTAGATGAGCAGTTCTTC
D: .; size: .; V: TRBV25-1; J: TRBJ1-3; CDR3: CASSDPGPLYSGNTIYF; DNA: TGTGCCAGCAGTGACCCCGGTCCCCTTTACTCTGGAAACACCATATATTTT
D: TRBD1; size: .; V: TRBV5-6; J: TRBJ2-7; CDR3: CASSFPGGEQYF; DNA: TGTGCCAGCAGCTTCCCAGGGGGCGAGCAGTACTTC
D: .; size: .; V: TRBV19; J: TRBJ1-3; CDR3: CASSKRTAGNTIYF; DNA: TGTGCCAGTAGCAAACGGACAGCAGGAAACACCATATATTTT
D: .; size: .; V: TRBV25-1; J: TRBJ1-3; CDR3: CASSETGIGNTIYF; DNA: TGTGCCAGCAGTGAGACGGGGATCGGAAACACCATATATTTT